The clone carrying this T cell receptor beta chain was detected only a few times. What it recognizes is unknown. This record comes from a study of blood T cells in healthy people across ages. CDR1 SGHTA and CDR2 FQGNSA come from the germline V gene. The ends were cut back, 4 bases at V and 0 bases at J, with 11 bases in the middle. The CDR3 has 15 amino acids. Primed by a sample-barcoded 5' primer and a J-beta primer mix, a second PCR proceeded for 7 to 11 cycles. TCRdb re-called the 5' RACE reads with MiXCR, one entry per CDR3 protein. Among about 680,000 distinct CDR3 sequences, around 49% were seen once, and the ten largest hold about 32%. Study-level points and caveats: Naive T cell percentage and TCR beta diversity correlated strongly.

The genes are TRBV7-2 and TRBJ2-3; D may be TRBD2 (6 bases). The sequence was obtained from a woman in her fifties or sixties in good health. Sequencing was carried out using blood. In nucleotides, the CDR3 is TGTGCCAGCAGCTATAGCGGAACTAGCACAGATACGCAGTATTTT. Protein: CASSYSGTSTDTQYF.